Each of the 10 T cell receptor beta chains below was sequenced from the same sample in a study of tumor and adjacent non-tumor tissue in lung cancer (dated by TCRdb to 2016 to 2018). RNA was isolated from bulk, unsorted tissue, and RNA quality was assessed with a NanoDrop ND-1000 and an Agilent 2100. The method behind the library was multiplex PCR. Instrument used: Illumina HiSeq 2500. TCRbeta libraries were built by three rounds of nested PCR using primers (Table S4), following protocols modified from ARM-PCR. TCRdb passed the public sequencing reads through fastp at Q25 and MiXCR, retaining productive beta sequences. Rows with a matching CDR3 protein are joined into one entry that keeps the most common DNA and genes. The sample profile shows about 200,000 distinct CDR3 sequences; about 71% of them were found once. The top ten clones comprise roughly a quarter of the sample. Sequenced material: lung tumor tissue. These receptors all come from a man aged 60 to 69 with non-small cell lung cancer.

The V gene is TRBV29-1, the J gene TRBJ2-5; D not resolved. Looked up from germline, CDR1 is SQVTM and CDR2 is ANQGSEA. V gave up 3 bases and J gave up 5 bases, with 16 bases separating them. The CDR3 sequence is 14 residues long. The CDR3 region has the DNA TGCAGCGTTGAGCCGCCAGGCGAGATCGAGACCCAGTACTTC. The encoded protein is CSVEPPGEIETQYF.

As for this clonotype: One base away lies a much larger clone, so this may be a sequencing read error. The rearrangement uses TRBV20-1 and TRBJ1-5, with a possible D match to TRBD1 (5 bases). The CDR3 covers 13 residues. V was cut by 6 bases and J by 5 bases, with 14 bases left in between. Germline CDR1 is DFQATT and CDR2 is SNEGSKA (reference sequence). Here the CDR3 DNA reads TGCAGTGCCACTCAGGGCCTCTATCAGCCCCAGCATTTT. This gives the protein CSATQGLYQPQHF.

This clonotype qualifies as medium-sized. V gene TRBV11-2 combines with J gene TRBJ2-7, with D tentatively TRBD2 (7 bases). Germline V CDR1 and CDR2: SGHAT, FQNNGV. V shed 5 bases and J shed 0 bases, with 17 bases lying between them. This CDR3 comprises 16 residues. The CDR3 DNA reads TGTGCCAGCAGCCGTGGGAGGGGGGCTCTCTCCTACGAGCAGTACTTC. The encoded protein is CASSRGRGALSYEQYF.

Of note for this clonotype: The CDR3 ends on some other residue instead of the conserved phenylalanine or tryptophan, so this is likely a read error. This chain uses TRBV5-4 with TRBJ1-1; D is ambiguous. This CDR3 has 12 amino acids. V lost 0 bases and J 11 bases, leaving 11 bases between the germline ends. The germline V gene encodes CDR1 SGHNT and CDR2 YYREEE (reference sequence). CDR3 DNA: TGTGCCAGCAGCTTGGGCGACACTGGGGCTTTCTTG. Protein: CASSLGDTGAFL.

The chain carries TRBV4-1 and TRBJ1-5; D unclear. V was cut by 3 bases and J by 0 bases, with 9 bases left in between. This CDR3 region has 15 residues. CDR1 MGHRA and CDR2 YSYEKL come from the germline V gene. CDR3 DNA sequence: TGCGCCAGCAGCCACCAATGGGGTAGCAATCAGCCCCAGCATTTT. This translates into CASSHQWGSNQPQHF.

Concerning this clonotype itself: A much larger clonotype is one base distant, so this may be a read error. V and J are TRBV10-1 and TRBJ1-2; possibly TRBD1 for D (5 bases). Germline values: CDR1 WNHNN, CDR2 SYGVQD (reference sequence). The CDR3 runs 13 residues. V lost 6 bases and J 4 bases, leaving 12 bases between the germline ends. CDR3 nucleotides: TGCGCCAGCAGCGACGGACACGGCTATGGCTACACCTTC. Translated: CASSDGHGYGYTF.

A few counts support this clonotype. The rearrangement links TRBV6-5 to TRBJ2-2; D possibly corresponds to TRBD1 (7 bases). The CDR3 contains 14 residues. Germline V gene data show CDR1 as MNHEY and CDR2 as SVGAGI. V lost 6 bases, J lost 3 bases, and 11 bases lay in between. This CDR3 reads CASRRDRDTGELFF. The DNA of the CDR3 is TGTGCCAGCAGGCGGGACAGAGACACCGGGGAGCTGTTTTTT.

As concerns this clonotype: One end of the junction does not line up with germline, which may come from a read error. The chain uses TRBV6-1 and TRBJ1-1; D possibly corresponds to TRBD1 (6 bases). CDR1 and CDR2 from the germline V gene are MNHNS and SASEGT. The CDR3 extends over 15 amino acids. The CDR3 loop reads CPSSVRNRENTEAFF. The CDR3 bases are TGTCCCAGCAGTGTACGCAACAGGGAGAACACTGAAGCTTTCTTT.

A note on this clonotype: An end of the junction differs from the germline gene, which may be a read error. The chain has TRBV11-2 and TRBJ2-7; unclear D gene. Per the germline V gene, CDR1 is SGHAT and CDR2 is FQNNGV. The CDR3 has 15 residues. CDR3 region: CASSPRRETSYEQYF. CDR3 sequence (DNA): TGTGCCAGCAGCCCCCGGCGCGAGACCTCCTACGAGCAATACTTC.

Note on this clonotype: Since the CDR3 does not end with the conserved phenylalanine or tryptophan, this likely comes from a read error. The genes are TRBV11-2 and TRBJ2-5, with D maybe TRBD1 (5 bases). This CDR3 contains 14 residues. CDR1 is SGHAT and CDR2 is FQNNGV in the germline V gene. The CDR3 DNA reads as TGTGCCAGCAGCCCAAGGATAGGACAAGAGGCCCAGTACCTC. Its translation: CASSPRIGQEAQYL.